This TCR beta chain came from a study of graft-versus-host responses after intestinal transplantation. The wider study: For approximately three years after anti-thymocyte globulin induction, all recipients took tacrolimus and steroids.

Comment on this clone: What it binds is not known.

Whole-study results and caveats: The study found high graft-versus-host to host-versus-graft clonal ratios in allografts of patients with graft-donor T cell macrochimerism. Marrow from the recipient contained GvH clones, some of which had appeared first in ileum or blood.

Between the trimmed V and J ends, which lost 4 bases and 8 bases, there was a span of 14 bases. Per the germline V gene, CDR1 is MNHNY and CDR2 is SVGAGI (reference sequence). The CDR3 sequence is 13 residues long. Generated by immunoSEQ multiplex PCR, the TCRdb table keeps only in-frame clones and is missing some. The table shows roughly 19,000 clones, with about 65% occurring only once. Graft tissue was processed to release intraepithelial and lamina propria lymphocytes. The chain uses TRBV6-6 and TRBJ1-2, with D tentatively TRBD1 (5 bases). The TCR was taken from a human patient who received an intestinal transplant, so some T cells may come from the graft donor. The sequencing used ileum tissue, collected about 21 days after intestinal transplant. The CDR3 spells CASSSKGSSGYTF. The CDR3 nucleotides read TGTGCCAGCAGTTCGAAGGGGTCGTCAGGCTACACCTTC.